A single sample is the source of the 17 T cell receptor beta chains below, sequenced in a study of T cells after yellow fever vaccination. TCRdb re-called the 5' RACE reads with MiXCR, one entry per CDR3 protein. The sample lists about 320,000 distinct CDR3 sequences; around 10% were seen once. Here the sequenced sample was CD4+ T cells sorted from PBMCs, taken 45 days after the yellow fever booster vaccination. The receptors derive from a man aged 18 to 29 who received the YFV17D yellow fever vaccine.

The rearrangement joins TRBV6-2 or TRBV6-3 to TRBJ1-6, with a tentative D call TRBD1 (5 bases). The length of the CDR3 is 15 residues. Looked up from germline, CDR1 is MNHEY and CDR2 is SVGEGT. Trimming removed 6 bases at V and 7 bases at J, with 16 bases between. The CDR3, as DNA: TGTGCCAGCAGGGACACTACGGGGGTCAATTCACCCCTCCACTTT. Translated, it gives CASRDTTGVNSPLHF.

This clonotype was counted between two and nine times. The chain links TRBV20-1 to TRBJ2-1; TRBD2 aligns across 10 bases. V dropped 0 bases and J dropped 0; count of bases not matched to a gene: 2. CDR3 length: 16 residues. Germline values: CDR1 DFQATT, CDR2 SNEGSKA (reference sequence). CDR3 sequence (DNA): TGCAGTGCTAGAGAGGTAGCGGGAGGCTCCTACAATGAGCAGTTCTTC. Its translation: CSAREVAGGSYNEQFF.

The chain joins TRBV20-1 to TRBJ2-6, with D unclear. The CDR3 length is 13 residues. V lost 8 bases to trimming and J lost 6 bases, with 14 bases between them. Germline values: CDR1 DFQATT, CDR2 SNEGSKA (reference sequence). CDR3 DNA sequence: TGCAGTCCTGACGGACCCAAGGCCAACGTCCTGACTTTC. It yields the protein CSPDGPKANVLTF.

This clonotype has a count of ten or more. This chain joins TRBV4-2 and TRBJ2-1; D gene uncertain. Trimming shortened V by 1 base and J by 8 bases, and 18 bases separated the two germline ends. Germline CDR1 is LGHNA and CDR2 is YNFKEQ. This CDR3 comprises 16 residues. CDR3 nucleotide sequence: TGTGCCAGCAGCCAAGCCCAGGACGGAGTAATGGATGAGCAGTTCTTC. Translated, it gives CASSQAQDGVMDEQFF.

This clonotype was detected only a few times. The genes are TRBV7-2 and TRBJ2-7, with 9 bases that match TRBD2. Losses at the gene ends were 5 bases for V and 2 bases for J; bases not matched to a gene: 7. Germline CDR1 SGHTA, CDR2 FQGNSA. The CDR3 extends over 15 amino acids. CDR3 in amino acids: CASSKGLAVAYEQYV. In nucleotides, the CDR3 is TGTGCCAGCAGCAAGGGACTAGCTGTGGCCTACGAGCAGTACGTC.

This clonotype was detected only a few times. This sequence joins TRBV12-3 or TRBV12-4 and TRBJ2-1; 9 nucleotides align to TRBD1. The CDR3 spans 15 residues. The junction had 4 bases not matched to a gene; V was cut back by 4 bases and J by 3 bases. The CDR3 nucleotides are TGTGCCAGCAGTTCCGACAGGGGGGGCTACAATGAGCAGTTCTTC. Translating it yields CASSSDRGGYNEQFF.

The chain uses TRBV20-1 and TRBJ2-3, with 8 positions matching TRBD2. Trimming cost V 3 bases and J 4 bases; bases outside gene matches: 9. The CDR3 extends over 15 amino acids. Germline V lookup: CDR1 DFQATT, CDR2 SNEGSKA (reference sequence). The CDR3 coding sequence is TGCAGTGCTAGCTATAGCGGGGAATACGCAGATACGCAGTATTTT. Protein: CSASYSGEYADTQYF.

This clonotype came up many times. CDR3 amino acids: CASSLDSLYEQYV. As DNA, the CDR3 is TGTGCCAGCAGCCTGGACAGCCTCTACGAGCAGTACGTC. This chain links TRBV7-8 with TRBJ2-7; perhaps TRBD1 as D (6 bases). The CDR3 length is 13 residues. In germline, CDR1 is SGHVS, CDR2 FQNEAQ. V lost 5 bases to trimming and J lost 3 bases, with 11 bases between them.

The V call is TRBV4-2, the J call TRBJ1-2, with TRBD1 identical over 9 bases. The length of the CDR3 is 14 residues. Trimming took 4 bases from V and 9 from J; bases not matched to a gene: 9. Germline lookup yields CDR1 LGHNA and CDR2 YNFKEQ. For the CDR3, the DNA is TGTGCCAGCAGCCGGGACAGGGCGACGGGAAGCTACACCTTC. Translated, it gives CASSRDRATGSYTF.

There are a few counts of this clonotype. V gene TRBV6-2 or TRBV6-3 combines with J gene TRBJ2-7; no firm D call. V lost 8 bases and J lost 6, with 20 bases in between. This CDR3 is built from 14 residues. From germline, CDR1 is MNHEY and CDR2 SVGEGT. CDR3: CASSTDRVWSEQYF. Here the CDR3 DNA reads TGTGCCAGCTCCACGGATCGGGTCTGGAGCGAGCAGTACTTC.

The chain joins TRBV5-1 to TRBJ2-3; unclear D gene. Germline CDR1 SGHRS, CDR2 YFSETQ. V shed 2 bases and J shed 4 bases, with 20 bases lying between them. The CDR3 totals 17 residues. In nucleotides, the CDR3 is TGCGCCAGCAGCTTTCCCAAACGACTCCTAGGCGCAGATACGCAGTATTTT. Translated, it gives CASSFPKRLLGADTQYF.

This clonotype showed up many times. The rearrangement links TRBV5-1 to TRBJ2-3, with 11 bases lining up with TRBD2. The CDR3 loop spans 16 amino acids. V was clipped by 4 bases and J by 5 bases; unmatched bases: 9. Germline V lookup: CDR1 SGHRS, CDR2 YFSETQ. The CDR3 DNA reads as TGCGCCAGCAGCCCGCATAGCGGGGGGGCGGTAGATACGCAGTATTTT. Translated: CASSPHSGGAVDTQYF.

The V gene is TRBV7-2, the J gene TRBJ1-2, with D hard to call. The CDR3 runs 14 residues. Germline V gene data show CDR1 as SGHTA and CDR2 as FQGNSA. Trimming removed 1 base at V and 6 bases at J, with 12 bases between. CDR3 region: CASSLVGSPNGYTF. CDR3 nucleotide sequence: TGTGCCAGCAGCTTAGTGGGCAGCCCTAATGGCTACACCTTC.

This clonotype showed up many times. The J gene is TRBJ2-1, the V gene TRBV4-1; TRBD2 agrees at 7 bases. The germline CDR1 and CDR2 sequences are MGHRA and YSYEKL. V shed 0 bases and J 0 bases; nucleotides not matched to a gene: 2. The CDR3 is 16 residues long. The CDR3 loop is CASSQDRGVSYNEQFF. Written as DNA, the CDR3 is TGCGCCAGCAGCCAAGATCGGGGGGTCTCCTACAATGAGCAGTTCTTC.

This clonotype was seen a handful of times. The gene calls are TRBV28 and TRBJ2-6; D possibly corresponds to TRBD1 (5 bases). The V end was cut by 4 bases, the J end by 1 base, with 14 bases between. Germline lookup yields CDR1 MDHEN and CDR2 SYDVKM. This CDR3 is 17 amino acids long. CDR3 amino acids: CASSSGQPPSGANVLTF. In DNA, the CDR3 is TGTGCCAGCAGTTCCGGACAACCCCCTTCTGGGGCCAACGTCCTGACTTTC. The full variable domain, its missing parts supplied by reference TRBV28 and TRBJ2-6, is DVKVTQSSRYLVKRTGEKVFLECVQDMDHENMFWYRQDPGLGLRLIYFSYDVKMKEKGDIPEGYSVSREKKERFSLILESASTNQTSMYLCASSSGQPPSGANVLTFGAGSRLTVL.

This clonotype was counted only a few times. V and J are TRBV18 and TRBJ2-1; D gene unclear. The CDR3 extends over 12 amino acids. V was cut by 2 bases and J by 4 bases, with 3 bases left in between. Germline-derived CDR1 and CDR2 are KGHSH and LQKENI. The CDR3 spells CASSPGYNEQFF. The DNA for the CDR3 is TGTGCCAGCTCACCAGGGTACAATGAGCAGTTCTTC.

The J gene is TRBJ1-3, the V gene TRBV18; D ambiguous. The germline CDR1 and CDR2 sequences are KGHSH and LQKENI. CDR3 length: 15 residues. The V end lost 2 bases, the J end lost 0 bases, and 8 bases lay between the germline ends. Here the CDR3 reads CASSPWADSGNTIYF. CDR3 sequence (DNA): TGTGCCAGCTCACCATGGGCAGACTCTGGAAACACCATATATTTT.